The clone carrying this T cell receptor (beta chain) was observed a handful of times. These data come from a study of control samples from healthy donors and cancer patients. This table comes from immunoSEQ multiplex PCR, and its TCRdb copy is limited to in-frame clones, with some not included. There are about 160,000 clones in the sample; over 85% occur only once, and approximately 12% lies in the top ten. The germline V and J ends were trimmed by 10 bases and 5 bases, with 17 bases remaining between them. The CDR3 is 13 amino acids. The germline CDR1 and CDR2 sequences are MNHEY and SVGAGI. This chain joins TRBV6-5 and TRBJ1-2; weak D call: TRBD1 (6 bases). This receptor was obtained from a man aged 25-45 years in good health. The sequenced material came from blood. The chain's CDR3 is CAIRQGPYYGYTF. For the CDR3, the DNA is TGTGCCATCCGCCAGGGGCCCTATTATGGCTACACCTTC.